The 30 T cell receptor beta chains given below trace back to one sample, sequenced in a study of T cell responses to AZD1222 COVID-19 vaccine. Some clones are missing from TCRdb's copy, which holds only in-frame ones; the method was immunoSEQ multiplex PCR. The table records under 60,000 clones, 84% of them present only once. The sample in question was peripheral blood, obtained on day 0 of AZD1222 vaccination. All receptors come from an adult in good health.

The chain couples TRBV4-2 to TRBJ1-2, with D possibly being TRBD1 (5 bases). Germline V gene data show CDR1 as LGHNA and CDR2 as YNFKEQ. Deletions cut 0 bases from V and 3 bases from J, with 5 bases between. The CDR3 sequence is 13 residues long. The CDR3 DNA reads TGTGCCAGCAGCCAAGACAGGGACTATGGCTACACCTTC. As protein: CASSQDRDYGYTF.

The chain couples TRBV5-4 to TRBJ1-1; TRBD1 is a possible D gene (5 bases). From germline, CDR1 is SGHNT and CDR2 YYREEE (reference sequence). The CDR3 extends over 14 amino acids. Trimming removed 4 bases at V and 4 bases at J, with 14 bases between. CDR3 coding DNA: TGTGCCAGCAGCGGTGGGGGGGTGTTCACTGAAGCTTTCTTT. Its protein is CASSGGGVFTEAFF.

J is TRBJ2-1 and V is TRBV20-1, with D uncertain. Germline V gene data show CDR1 as DFQATT and CDR2 as SNEGSKA (reference sequence). V was shortened by 1 base and J by 7 bases, with 5 bases between the two germline ends. This CDR3 is built from 11 residues. The CDR3 DNA reads TGCAGTGCTAGAGCTTGGAATGAGCAGTTCTTC. It yields the protein CSARAWNEQFF.

The chain links TRBV10-1 to TRBJ2-5, with D maybe TRBD2 (6 bases). Trimming removed 7 bases at V and 5 bases at J, with 14 bases between. Germline-derived CDR1 and CDR2 are WNHNN and SYGVQD (reference sequence). The length of the CDR3 is 13 residues. CDR3 nucleotide sequence: TGCGCCAGCAACCCCGGAGGGCGGGAGACCCAGTACTTC. Residues: CASNPGGRETQYF.

This chain uses TRBV7-9 with TRBJ1-4; D is uncertain. Looked up from germline, CDR1 is SEHNR and CDR2 is FQNEAQ (reference sequence). This CDR3 is built from 15 residues. V was cut by 3 bases and J by 5 bases, with 13 bases left in between. CDR3 coding DNA: TGTGCCAGCAGCTTTCCTCCCCCAAGAAATGAAAAACTGTTTTTT. Residues: CASSFPPPRNEKLFF.

The genes are TRBV29-1 and TRBJ2-7, with D tentatively TRBD1 or TRBD2 (5 bases each). V dropped 7 bases and J dropped 6 bases, with 19 bases sitting between them. This CDR3 comprises 13 residues. Germline-derived CDR1 and CDR2 are SQVTM and ANQGSEA. In nucleotides, the CDR3 is TGCAGCGCTGGGGCGCGTGGGGGATCCGAGCAGTACTTC. Protein product: CSAGARGGSEQYF.

The chain couples TRBV6-5 to TRBJ1-2; D is uncertain. CDR3 length equals 16 residues. Germline V gives CDR1 MNHEY, CDR2 SVGAGI. The V gene lost 0 bases and the J gene lost 4 bases, with 15 bases spanning the gap. CDR3 nucleotides: TGTGCCAGCAGTTACTCGTTAGGTTCTGCCCCCTATGGCTACACCTTC. Translated: CASSYSLGSAPYGYTF.

This clone was seen once. The CDR3 here is CASSRDGTLYNEQFF. As DNA, the CDR3 is TGTGCCAGCAGCCGTGACGGGACACTTTACAATGAGCAGTTCTTC. The chain uses TRBV9 and TRBJ2-1; maybe TRBD1 (6 bases). The CDR3 has 15 residues. Germline assignment: CDR1 SGDLS and CDR2 YYNGEE. The germline V and J ends were trimmed by 4 bases and 4 bases, with 15 bases remaining between them.

This clone was seen only once. V is TRBV4-2 and J is TRBJ2-7; D ambiguous. The V end lost 0 bases, the J end lost 2 bases, and 8 bases lay between the germline ends. Germline CDR1 is LGHNA and CDR2 is YNFKEQ. The CDR3 covers 14 residues. This CDR3 is CASSQDQGPYEQYF. CDR3 nucleotides: TGTGCCAGCAGCCAAGATCAAGGACCCTACGAGCAGTACTTC.

The CDR3 region has the DNA TGTGCCACCAAGAGGGGAGAGACCCAGTACTTC. Protein: CATKRGETQYF. The chain joins TRBV24-1 to TRBJ2-5, with D possibly called TRBD1 or TRBD2 (5 bases each). Trimming took off 8 bases at V and 4 bases at J, with 7 bases between the two ends. CDR1 is KGHDR, CDR2 SFDVKD, per germline. The CDR3 spans 11 residues.

The V and J genes are TRBV3-1 (or the pseudogene TRBV3-2) and TRBJ2-1, with 9 bases matching TRBD2. The CDR3 contains 16 residues. CDR1 is LGHDT, CDR2 YNNKEL, per germline (reference sequence). V was pared by 2 bases and J by 2 bases, with 4 bases of the junction left unmatched. The CDR3 here is CASSQRLAATYNEQFF. The CDR3 bases are TGTGCCAGCAGCCAACGACTAGCGGCGACCTACAATGAGCAGTTCTTC.

The genes are TRBV5-1 and TRBJ2-3, with 7 nucleotides matching TRBD2. The V segment lost 1 base and the J segment 3 bases; nucleotides outside the gene matches: 5. This CDR3 region has 15 residues. Germline CDR1 and CDR2: SGHRS and YFSETQ. DNA of the CDR3: TGCGCCAGCAGCTTGCTGGGCGGGAGTACAGATACGCAGTATTTT. It encodes CASSLLGGSTDTQYF.

V and J are TRBV2 and TRBJ2-6; no clear D. Between the trimmed V and J ends, which lost 8 bases and 4 bases, there was a span of 9 bases. Germline V gene sequence: CDR1 SNHLY, CDR2 FYNNEI. CDR3 length equals 13 residues. CDR3 coding DNA: TGTGCCAGCCAACTGTCCGGGGCCAACGTCCTGACTTTC. Its protein is CASQLSGANVLTF.

V is TRBV24-1 and J is TRBJ1-2; a possible D gene is TRBD1 (6 bases). This CDR3 has 14 residues. In germline, CDR1 is KGHDR, CDR2 SFDVKD. Between the trimmed V and J ends, which lost 3 bases and 7 bases, there was a span of 14 bases. The CDR3 is CATSDRTEKGGYTF. In DNA, the CDR3 is TGTGCCACCAGTGATCGGACAGAGAAGGGTGGCTACACCTTC.

This sequence joins TRBV7-8 and TRBJ1-6; 9 nucleotides match TRBD1. The germline V gene has CDR1 SGHVS and CDR2 FQNEAQ. V lost 5 bases and J lost 8; bases outside the gene matches: 4. The CDR3 sequence is 14 residues long. Here the CDR3 DNA reads TGTGCCAGCAGCACAGGGGGCGGTTATTCACCCCTCCACTTT. Its translation is CASSTGGGYSPLHF.

V and J are TRBV14 and TRBJ1-2; D not certain. Germline values: CDR1 SGHDN, CDR2 FVKESK. Trimming stripped 1 base from V and 4 bases from J, with 7 bases between. The CDR3 runs 13 residues. The CDR3 loop is CASSQVMGYGYTF. The CDR3 DNA sequence: TGTGCCAGCAGCCAAGTGATGGGCTATGGCTACACCTTC.

The V gene is TRBV6-2 or TRBV6-3, the J gene TRBJ1-5; 8 nucleotides agree with TRBD1. The CDR3 runs to 17 residues. The germline V gene has CDR1 MNHEY and CDR2 SVGEGT. J gave up 2 bases and V 6 bases, and 12 bases lay outside the gene matches. For the CDR3, the DNA is TGTGCCAGCAGCCCTCGAACAGGGGGAGTTGGCAATCAGCCCCAGCATTTT. It specifies CASSPRTGGVGNQPQHF.

J is TRBJ1-2 and V is TRBV5-1; a possible D gene is TRBD1 (6 bases). Germline loops: CDR1 SGHRS, CDR2 YFSETQ. Trimming took 4 bases from V and 4 from J, leaving 14 bases between them. This CDR3 comprises 14 residues. CDR3: CASSPRQDTYGYTF. In DNA form, the CDR3 reads TGCGCCAGCAGCCCCCGACAGGATACCTATGGCTACACCTTC.

The sample holds a few counts of this clone. The chain employs TRBV3-1 (or the pseudogene TRBV3-2) and TRBJ2-1, with no clear D. The CDR3 has 16 amino acids. Per the germline V gene, CDR1 is LGHDT and CDR2 is YNNKEL (reference sequence). Trimming took 4 bases from V and 0 from J, leaving 13 bases between them. The CDR3 DNA is TGTGCCAGCAGCCTGAGAGCAGTGAGCTCCTACAATGAGCAGTTCTTC. Translation gives CASSLRAVSSYNEQFF.

As DNA, the CDR3 is TGTGCCAGTAGTCCTACGGGACGGAACTACGAGCAGTACTTC. This gives the protein CASSPTGRNYEQYF. The rearrangement uses TRBV19 and TRBJ2-7; D tentatively reads TRBD1 or TRBD2 (5 bases each). The CDR3 runs 14 residues. From germline, CDR1 is LNHDA and CDR2 SQIVND (reference sequence). The V end was cut by 5 bases, the J end by 3 bases, with 14 bases between.

V usage is TRBV7-9 and J usage is TRBJ1-3, with D unclear. Germline CDR1 reads SEHNR; CDR2 reads FQNEAQ (reference sequence). The CDR3 sequence is 16 residues long. Trimming cost V 6 bases and J 0 bases, with 15 bases left between them. CDR3 amino acids: CASRSLRADSGNTIYF. The CDR3 region has the DNA TGTGCCAGCAGGAGCCTCCGGGCTGACTCTGGAAACACCATATATTTT.

The chain uses TRBV5-4 and TRBJ1-1; D might be TRBD1 (6 bases). The germline V and J ends were trimmed by 3 bases and 0 bases, with 12 bases remaining between them. The CDR3 length is 15 residues. The germline V gene has CDR1 SGHNT and CDR2 YYREEE (reference sequence). The CDR3 sequence: CASSWMGAMNTEAFF. In DNA form, the CDR3 reads TGTGCCAGCAGCTGGATGGGGGCCATGAACACTGAAGCTTTCTTT.

This chain links TRBV30 with TRBJ1-1; D call uncertain. The CDR3 consists of 14 residues. Germline V gives CDR1 GTSNPN, CDR2 SVGIG (reference sequence). V was clipped by 0 bases and J by 0 bases, with 8 bases between them. The CDR3 DNA follows: TGTGCCTGGAGTGTTGGACGGTTGAACACTGAAGCTTTCTTT. Translated, it gives CAWSVGRLNTEAFF.

This chain uses TRBV6-1 with TRBJ1-4, with 9 bases identical to TRBD1. With 2 bases clipped from V and 2 bases from J, the junction kept 6 bases outside the gene matches. Looked up from germline, CDR1 is MNHNS and CDR2 is SASEGT. CDR3 length: 17 amino acids. The CDR3 sequence: CASSEPGQGLTNEKLFF. CDR3 coding DNA: TGTGCCAGCAGTGAACCGGGACAGGGTCTTACTAATGAAAAACTGTTTTTT.

The gene calls are TRBV3-1 (or the pseudogene TRBV3-2) and TRBJ2-5; the D call may be TRBD1 or TRBD2 (5 bases each). The ends were cut back, 2 bases at V and 2 bases at J, with 18 bases in the middle. The CDR3 totals 17 residues. Germline V CDR1 and CDR2: LGHDT, YNNKEL (reference sequence). The DNA for the CDR3 is TGTGCCAGCAGCCAATCCTTTGGGGGTTCGACTCAAGAGACCCAGTACTTC. It codes for CASSQSFGGSTQETQYF.

CDR3 in DNA: TGCGCCAGCAGCCAAGATTTGACAGGGCCGAACTACTATGGCTACACCTTC. This codes for CASSQDLTGPNYYGYTF. The chain is built from TRBV4-3 and TRBJ1-2; 7 nucleotides agree with TRBD1. CDR1 LGHNA and CDR2 YSLEER come from the germline V gene. V lost 0 bases to trimming and J lost 3 bases; unmatched junction nucleotides: 10. The CDR3 spans 17 residues.

The gene calls are TRBV7-9 and TRBJ1-6, with D maybe TRBD1 (6 bases). From germline, CDR1 is SEHNR and CDR2 FQNEAQ (reference sequence). The length of the CDR3 is 14 residues. The V end lost 1 base, the J end lost 5 bases, and 6 bases lay between the germline ends. The CDR3 loop reads CASSLGDNNSPLHF. The CDR3 coding sequence is TGTGCCAGCAGCTTAGGGGACAATAATTCACCCCTCCACTTT.

This chain links TRBV2 with TRBJ1-2; D remains ambiguous. The germline V gene encodes CDR1 SNHLY and CDR2 FYNNEI. The length of the CDR3 is 13 residues. V was cut by 4 bases and J by 4 bases, with 10 bases left in between. CDR3 nucleotides: TGTGCCAGCAGTGTGTTGACGGTCTATGGCTACACCTTC. This gives the protein CASSVLTVYGYTF.

CDR3 nucleotide sequence: TGTGCCAGCAGCTTAGCTGGTGAAAAACTGTTTTTT. Translated, it gives CASSLAGEKLFF. This chain joins TRBV13 and TRBJ1-4; D is uncertain. CDR1 is PRHDT, CDR2 FYEKMQ, per germline (reference sequence). CDR3 length: 12 residues. V shed 1 base and J shed 7 bases, with 4 bases lying between them.

The V gene is TRBV11-2, the J gene TRBJ2-2; D is uncertain. Germline values: CDR1 SGHAT, CDR2 FQNNGV. The CDR3 sequence is 15 residues long. With 7 bases removed from V and 1 base from J, the gap between germline ends came to 13 bases. CDR3: CASTSLTGNTGELFF. CDR3 coding DNA: TGTGCCAGCACTTCCCTGACTGGGAACACCGGGGAGCTGTTTTTT.